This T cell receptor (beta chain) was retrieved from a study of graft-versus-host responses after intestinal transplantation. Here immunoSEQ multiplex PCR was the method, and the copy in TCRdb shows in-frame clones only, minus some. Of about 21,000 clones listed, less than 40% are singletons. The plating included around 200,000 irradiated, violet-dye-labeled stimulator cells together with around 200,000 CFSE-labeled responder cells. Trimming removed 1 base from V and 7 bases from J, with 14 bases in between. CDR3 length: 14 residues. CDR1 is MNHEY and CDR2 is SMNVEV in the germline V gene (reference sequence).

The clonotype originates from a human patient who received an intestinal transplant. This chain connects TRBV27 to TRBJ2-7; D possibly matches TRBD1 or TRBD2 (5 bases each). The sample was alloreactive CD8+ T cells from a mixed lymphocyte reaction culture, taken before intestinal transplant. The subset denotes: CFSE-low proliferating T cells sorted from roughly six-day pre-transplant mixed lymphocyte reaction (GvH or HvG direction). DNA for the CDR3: TGTGCCAGCAGTTTATTGGGACCGATTCGGGAGCAGTACTTC. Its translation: CASSLLGPIREQYF.